A single sample gave rise to the 8 T cell receptor beta chains below, sequenced in a study of T-cell memory formation after mild COVID-19. TCRdb analysed the 5' RACE reads with MiXCR anew, one entry per CDR3 protein. The data contain about 560,000 distinct CDR3 sequences, roughly 20% of them singletons. Specimen: PBMCs or a T cell subset sorted from them (not recorded which). The receptors stem from an adult woman who had mild COVID-19 (a few samples of this study predate the infection). Cell type and time point are not known.

This clonotype was counted a few times. This chain uses TRBV30 with TRBJ1-1; 8 bases align to TRBD1. The CDR3 runs to 16 residues. J lost 6 bases, V lost 0 bases, and 12 bases had no gene match. CDR1 is GTSNPN and CDR2 is SVGIG in the germline V gene (reference sequence). The CDR3: CAWSVFRGRRLSEAFF. The CDR3 coding sequence is TGTGCCTGGAGTGTATTCAGGGGGCGCAGATTGTCTGAAGCTTTCTTT.

This clonotype came up a few times. The V call is TRBV10-3, the J call TRBJ2-3; D unclear. The length of the CDR3 is 12 residues. Germline CDR1 is ENHRY and CDR2 is SYGVKD. V was trimmed by 3 bases and J by 2 bases, leaving 3 bases between them. CDR3 nucleotide sequence: TGTGCCATCAGTGACAACACAGATACGCAGTATTTT. This encodes CAISDNTDTQYF.

This clonotype was counted a few times. The V call is TRBV21-1, the J call TRBJ2-5; TRBD2, as called in the table, went unchecked against the DNA. TRBV21-1 is a documented pseudogene. The CDR3 covers 15 residues. The CDR3 reads CASSKVQTASETQYF. The CDR3 nucleotides are TGTGCCAGCAGCAAAGTCCAGACGGCCTCCGAGACCCAGTACTTC.

This clonotype was detected ten times or more. The J gene is TRBJ2-2, the V gene TRBV7-3; no firm D call. CDR1 and CDR2 (germline): SGHTA, FQGTGA. CDR3 length equals 12 residues. The V end was cut by 5 bases, the J end by 0 bases, with 1 base between. The CDR3 DNA follows: TGTGCCAGCAGCCCGAACACCGGGGAGCTGTTTTTT. Protein: CASSPNTGELFF.

The chain employs TRBV12-3 or TRBV12-4 and TRBJ2-2; 8 bases fit TRBD1. The CDR3 spans 14 residues. The V gene end was trimmed by 5 bases and the J gene end by 7 bases; junction bases not matched to a gene: 6. The CDR3 protein is CASSQDRVSGELFF. In DNA, the CDR3 is TGTGCCAGCAGTCAGGACAGGGTCAGCGGGGAGCTGTTTTTT.

The sample holds a few counts of this clonotype. This rearrangement joins TRBV11-2 to TRBJ2-1; the D gene is possibly TRBD2 (6 bases). This CDR3 spans 15 amino acids. The V end lost 5 bases, the J end lost 9 bases, and 20 bases lay between the germline ends. CDR1 is SGHAT, CDR2 FQNNGV, per germline. The CDR3 protein is CASSITSLGGSEQFF. CDR3 DNA: TGTGCCAGCAGCATAACGAGCTTGGGAGGAAGTGAGCAGTTCTTC.

CDR3 sequence: CASRPGTGNQETQYF. The CDR3 bases are TGCGCCAGCAGACCCGGGACAGGGAATCAAGAGACCCAGTACTTC. The J gene is TRBJ2-5, the V gene TRBV4-1; 9 bases are shared with TRBD1. The CDR3 is made up of 15 amino acids. The trim removed 6 bases at V and 2 bases at J, leaving 7 bases unmatched. Germline V gene data show CDR1 as MGHRA and CDR2 as YSYEKL.

There are a few counts of this clonotype. The V gene is TRBV12-3 or TRBV12-4, the J gene TRBJ1-6; 8 bases are shared with TRBD1. The CDR3 is 14 residues long. Trimming at V came to 3 bases and at J to 9 bases, leaving 4 bases not matched to a gene. The CDR3: CASSFRTGRSPLHF. The CDR3 DNA follows: TGTGCCAGCAGTTTCAGGACAGGGCGTTCACCCCTCCACTTT.